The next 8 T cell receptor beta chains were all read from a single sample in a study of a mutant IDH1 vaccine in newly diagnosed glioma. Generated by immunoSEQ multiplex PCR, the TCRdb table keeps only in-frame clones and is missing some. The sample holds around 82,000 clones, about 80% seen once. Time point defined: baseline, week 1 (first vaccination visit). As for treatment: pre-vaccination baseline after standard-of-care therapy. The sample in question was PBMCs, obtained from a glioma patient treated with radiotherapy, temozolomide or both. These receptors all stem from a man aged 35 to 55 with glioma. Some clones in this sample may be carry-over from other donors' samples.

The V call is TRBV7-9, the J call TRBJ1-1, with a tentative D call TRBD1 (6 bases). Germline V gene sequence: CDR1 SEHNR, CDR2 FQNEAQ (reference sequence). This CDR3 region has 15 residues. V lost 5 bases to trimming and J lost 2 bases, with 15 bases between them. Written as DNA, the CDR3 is TGTGCCAGCAGCCCAGGCGCGGGGGGCAACACTGAAGCTTTCTTT. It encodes CASSPGAGGNTEAFF.

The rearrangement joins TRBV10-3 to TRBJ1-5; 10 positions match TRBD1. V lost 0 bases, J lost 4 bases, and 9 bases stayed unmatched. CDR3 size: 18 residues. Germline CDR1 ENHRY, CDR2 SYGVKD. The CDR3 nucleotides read TGTGCCATCAGTGAGTCGAATAGGGGACAGGGGCAAAATCAGCCCCAGCATTTT. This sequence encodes CAISESNRGQGQNQPQHF.

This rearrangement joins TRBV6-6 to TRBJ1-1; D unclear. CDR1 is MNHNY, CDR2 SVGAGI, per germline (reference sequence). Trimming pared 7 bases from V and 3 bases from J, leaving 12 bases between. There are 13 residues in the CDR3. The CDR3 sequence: CASIPQAHTEAFF. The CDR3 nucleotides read TGTGCCAGCATTCCCCAAGCTCACACTGAAGCTTTCTTT.

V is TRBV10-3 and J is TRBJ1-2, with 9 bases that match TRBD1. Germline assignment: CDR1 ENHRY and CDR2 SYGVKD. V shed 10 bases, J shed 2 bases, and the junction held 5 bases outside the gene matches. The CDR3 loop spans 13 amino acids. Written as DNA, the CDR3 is TGTGCCACCTCGACAGGGGGAAACTATGGCTACACCTTC. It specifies CATSTGGNYGYTF.

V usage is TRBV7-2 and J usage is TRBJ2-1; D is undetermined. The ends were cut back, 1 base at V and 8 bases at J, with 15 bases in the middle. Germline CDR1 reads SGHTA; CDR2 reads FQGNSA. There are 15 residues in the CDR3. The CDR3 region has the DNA TGTGCCAGCAGCTTAGGGCCTAGTGCGCGCTATGAGCAGTTCTTC. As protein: CASSLGPSARYEQFF. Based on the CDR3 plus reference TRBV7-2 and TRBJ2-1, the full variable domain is GAGVSQSPSNKVTEKGKDVELRCDPISGHTALYWYRQSLGQGLEFLIYFQGNSAPDKSGLPSDRFSAERTGGSVSTLTIQRTQQEDSAVYLCASSLGPSARYEQFFGPGTRLTVL.

The CDR3 loop reads CASRPGQLVNSPLHF. CDR3 DNA sequence: TGTGCTTCACGCCCGGGACAGCTCGTGAATTCACCCCTCCACTTT. The chain is built from TRBV5-4 and TRBJ1-6, with 7 bases aligning to TRBD1. Per germline, CDR1 SGHNT and CDR2 YYREEE (reference sequence). The CDR3 has 15 amino acids.

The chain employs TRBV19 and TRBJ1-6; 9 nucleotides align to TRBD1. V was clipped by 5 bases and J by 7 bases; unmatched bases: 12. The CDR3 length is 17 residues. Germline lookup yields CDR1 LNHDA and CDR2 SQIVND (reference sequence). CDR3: CASSPRTGGAGNSPLHF. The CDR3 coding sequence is TGTGCCAGTAGTCCACGCACAGGGGGCGCTGGGAATTCACCCCTCCACTTT.

CDR3 DNA sequence: TGCAGCGTCGCGGGGATGGATGAAAAACTGTTTTTT. It codes for CSVAGMDEKLFF. The V gene is TRBV29-1, the J gene TRBJ1-4; D is uncertain. CDR1 SQVTM and CDR2 ANQGSEA come from the germline V gene. V was shortened by 6 bases and J by 6 bases, with 11 bases between the two germline ends. There are 12 residues in the CDR3. The full variable domain, with the rest looked up from reference TRBV29-1 and TRBJ1-4, is SAVISQKPSRDICQRGTSLTIQCQVDSQVTMMFWYRQQPGQSLTLIATANQGSEATYESGFVIDKFPISRPNLTFSTLTVSNMSPEDSSIYLCSVAGMDEKLFFGSGTQLSVL.